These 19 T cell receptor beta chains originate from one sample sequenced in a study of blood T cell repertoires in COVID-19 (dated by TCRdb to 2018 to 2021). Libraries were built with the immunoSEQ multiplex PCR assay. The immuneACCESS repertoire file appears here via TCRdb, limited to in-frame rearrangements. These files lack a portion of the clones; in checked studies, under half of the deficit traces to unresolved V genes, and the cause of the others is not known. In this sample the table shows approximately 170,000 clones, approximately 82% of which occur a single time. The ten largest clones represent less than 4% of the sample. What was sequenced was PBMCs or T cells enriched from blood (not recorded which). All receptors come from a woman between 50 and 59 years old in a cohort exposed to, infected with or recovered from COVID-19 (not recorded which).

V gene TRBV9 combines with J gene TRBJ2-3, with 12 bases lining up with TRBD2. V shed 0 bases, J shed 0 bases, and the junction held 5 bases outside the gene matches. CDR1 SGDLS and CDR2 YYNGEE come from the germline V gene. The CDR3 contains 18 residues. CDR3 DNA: TGTGCCAGCAGCGTAGAACTAGCGGGGGGTTCTAGCACAGATACGCAGTATTTT. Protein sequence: CASSVELAGGSSTDTQYF.

The CDR3 DNA sequence: TGTGCCAGCAGTCTACGGCGGGAGGGCCTCTACGAGCAGTACTTC. Its protein product is CASSLRREGLYEQYF. The chain carries TRBV27 and TRBJ2-7, with TRBD2 matching 9 bases. V dropped 5 bases and J dropped 3; count of bases not matched to a gene: 8. Germline assignment: CDR1 MNHEY and CDR2 SMNVEV (reference sequence). The CDR3 is 15 residues long.

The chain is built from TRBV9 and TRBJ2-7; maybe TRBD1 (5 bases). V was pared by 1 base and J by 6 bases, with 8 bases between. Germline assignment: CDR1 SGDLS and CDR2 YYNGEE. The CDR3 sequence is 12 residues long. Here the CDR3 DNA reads TGTGCCAGCAGCGTACAGGGCGGCGAGCAGTACTTC. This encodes CASSVQGGEQYF. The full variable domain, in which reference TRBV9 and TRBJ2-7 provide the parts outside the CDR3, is DSGVTQTPKHLITATGQRVTLRCSPRSGDLSVYWYQQSLDQGLQFLIQYYNGEERAKGNILERFSAQQFPDLHSELNLSSLELGDSALYFCASSVQGGEQYFGPGTRLTVT.

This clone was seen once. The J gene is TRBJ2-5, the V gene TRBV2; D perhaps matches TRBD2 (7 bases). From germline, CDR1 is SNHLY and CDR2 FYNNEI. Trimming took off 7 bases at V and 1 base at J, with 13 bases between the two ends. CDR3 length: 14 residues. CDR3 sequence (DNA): TGTGCCAGCAATTGGGCGGGGGCCCAAGAGACCCAGTACTTC. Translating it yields CASNWAGAQETQYF.

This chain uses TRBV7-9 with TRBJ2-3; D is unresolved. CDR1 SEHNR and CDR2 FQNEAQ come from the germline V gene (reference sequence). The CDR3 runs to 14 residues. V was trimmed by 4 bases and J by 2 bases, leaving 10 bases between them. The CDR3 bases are TGTGCCAGCAGCTACCGGTCCCTCACAGATACGCAGTATTTT. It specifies CASSYRSLTDTQYF.

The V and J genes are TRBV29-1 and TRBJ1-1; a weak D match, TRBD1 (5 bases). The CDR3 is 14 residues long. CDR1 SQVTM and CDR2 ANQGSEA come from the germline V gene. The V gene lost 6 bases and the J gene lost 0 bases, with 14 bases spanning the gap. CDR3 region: CSVATAVMNTEAFF. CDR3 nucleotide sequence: TGCAGCGTCGCGACAGCAGTTATGAACACTGAAGCTTTCTTT.

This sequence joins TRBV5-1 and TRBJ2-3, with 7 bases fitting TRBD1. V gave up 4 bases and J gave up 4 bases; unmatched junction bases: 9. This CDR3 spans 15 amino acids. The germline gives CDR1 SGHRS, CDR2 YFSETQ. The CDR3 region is CASSITGDDADTQYF. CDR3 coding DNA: TGCGCCAGCAGCATTACAGGGGATGACGCAGATACGCAGTATTTT. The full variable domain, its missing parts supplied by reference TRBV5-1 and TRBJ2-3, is KAGVTQTPRYLIKTRGQQVTLSCSPISGHRSVSWYQQTPGQGLQFLFEYFSETQRNKGNFPGRFSGRQFSNSRSEMNVSTLELGDSALYLCASSITGDDADTQYFGPGTRLTVL.

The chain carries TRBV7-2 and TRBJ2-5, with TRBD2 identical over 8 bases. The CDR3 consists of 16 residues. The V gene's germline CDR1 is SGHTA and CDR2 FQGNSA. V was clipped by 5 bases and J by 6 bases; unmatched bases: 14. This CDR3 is CASSQEAGAIGKTQYF. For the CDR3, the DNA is TGTGCCAGCAGCCAAGAAGCGGGGGCGATTGGGAAGACCCAGTACTTC.

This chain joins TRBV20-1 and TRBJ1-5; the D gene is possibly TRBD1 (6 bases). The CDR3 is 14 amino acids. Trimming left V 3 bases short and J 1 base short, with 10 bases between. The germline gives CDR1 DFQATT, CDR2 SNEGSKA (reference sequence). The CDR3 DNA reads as TGCAGTGCTAGTATGGGGGCGAGCAATCAGCCCCAGCATTTT. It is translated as CSASMGASNQPQHF.

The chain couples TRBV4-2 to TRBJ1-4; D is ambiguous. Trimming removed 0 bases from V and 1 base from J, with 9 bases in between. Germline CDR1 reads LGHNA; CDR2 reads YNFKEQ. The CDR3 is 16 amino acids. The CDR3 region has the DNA TGTGCCAGCAGCCAAGAAGCGGATAAAACTAATGAAAAACTGTTTTTT. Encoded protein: CASSQEADKTNEKLFF.

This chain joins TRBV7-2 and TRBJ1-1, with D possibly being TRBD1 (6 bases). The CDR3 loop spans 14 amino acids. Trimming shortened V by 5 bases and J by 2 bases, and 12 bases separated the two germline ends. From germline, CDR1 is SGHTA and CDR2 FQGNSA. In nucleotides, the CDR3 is TGTGCCAGCAGCCCACGGACAGTTAACACTGAAGCTTTCTTT. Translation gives CASSPRTVNTEAFF.

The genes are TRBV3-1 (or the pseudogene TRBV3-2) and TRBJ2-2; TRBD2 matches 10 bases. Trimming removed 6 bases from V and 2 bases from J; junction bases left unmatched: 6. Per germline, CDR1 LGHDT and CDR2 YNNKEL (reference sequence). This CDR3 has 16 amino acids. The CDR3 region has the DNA TGTGCCAGCAGTCGCTGGACTAGCGGTAACACCGGGGAGCTGTTTTTT. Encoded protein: CASSRWTSGNTGELFF.

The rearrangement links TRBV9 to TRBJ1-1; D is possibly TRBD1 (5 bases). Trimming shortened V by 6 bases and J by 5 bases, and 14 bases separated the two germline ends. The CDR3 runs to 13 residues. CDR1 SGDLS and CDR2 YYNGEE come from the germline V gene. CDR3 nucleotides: TGTGCCAGCACCAAACAGGTAGGAACTGAAGCTTTCTTT. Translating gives CASTKQVGTEAFF.

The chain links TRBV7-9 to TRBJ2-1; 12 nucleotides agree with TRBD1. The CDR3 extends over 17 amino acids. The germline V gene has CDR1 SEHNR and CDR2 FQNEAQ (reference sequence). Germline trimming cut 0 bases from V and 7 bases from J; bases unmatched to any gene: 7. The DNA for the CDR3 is TGTGCCAGCAGCTTAGCTCCCGGGACAGGGGGCAGGAATGAGCAGTTCTTC. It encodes CASSLAPGTGGRNEQFF.

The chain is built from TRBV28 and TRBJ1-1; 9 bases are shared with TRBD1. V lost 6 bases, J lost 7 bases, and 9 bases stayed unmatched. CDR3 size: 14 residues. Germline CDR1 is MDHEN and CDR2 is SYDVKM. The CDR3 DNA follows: TGTGCCAGCAGGAGGGACAGGGCATGGGGTGAAGCTTTCTTT. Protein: CASRRDRAWGEAFF.

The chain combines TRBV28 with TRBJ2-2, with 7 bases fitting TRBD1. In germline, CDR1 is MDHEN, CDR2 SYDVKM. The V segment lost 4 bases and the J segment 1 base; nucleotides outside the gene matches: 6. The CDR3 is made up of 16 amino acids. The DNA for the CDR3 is TGTGCCAGCAGTTCCGCCGGGACAGAGAACACCGGGGAGCTGTTTTTT. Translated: CASSSAGTENTGELFF.

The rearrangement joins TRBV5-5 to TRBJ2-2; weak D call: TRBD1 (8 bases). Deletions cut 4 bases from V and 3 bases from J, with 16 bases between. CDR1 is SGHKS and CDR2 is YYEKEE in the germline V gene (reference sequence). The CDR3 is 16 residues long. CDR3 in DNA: TGTGCCAGCAGCCTTCGACAGGGGAGGGACACCGGGGAGCTGTTTTTT. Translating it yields CASSLRQGRDTGELFF.

The CDR3 here is CASSLQGANYGYTF. Here the CDR3 DNA reads TGCGCCAGCAGCTTGCAGGGGGCTAACTATGGCTACACCTTC. The rearrangement joins TRBV5-1 to TRBJ1-2; 7 bases agree with TRBD1. The CDR3 is 14 amino acids. Germline CDR1 is SGHRS and CDR2 is YFSETQ. The V gene end was trimmed by 1 base and the J gene end by 0 bases; junction bases not matched to a gene: 0. Together with reference TRBV5-1 and TRBJ1-2, the CDR3 gives the full variable domain: KAGVTQTPRYLIKTRGQQVTLSCSPISGHRSVSWYQQTPGQGLQFLFEYFSETQRNKGNFPGRFSGRQFSNSRSEMNVSTLELGDSALYLCASSLQGANYGYTFGSGTRLTVV.

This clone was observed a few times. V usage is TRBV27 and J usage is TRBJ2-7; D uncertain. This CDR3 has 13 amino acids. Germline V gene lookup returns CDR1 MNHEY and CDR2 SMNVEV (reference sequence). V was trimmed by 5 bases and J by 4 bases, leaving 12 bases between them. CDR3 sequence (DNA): TGTGCCAGCAGTACTAAGCTAGAGTACGAGCAGTACTTC. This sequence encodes CASSTKLEYEQYF.